This record looks at one T cell receptor beta chain sequence and its context. Antigen specificity is unknown. Other DNA sequences in the sample encode the same CDR3. The source of the sample is a study of cytomegalovirus exposure and HLA in healthy donors. Study at large: The roughly 670 first-cohort repertoires shared a platform with the roughly 130 validation repertoires, as reported in a later analysis.

The protocol was immunoSEQ multiplex PCR, while the TCRdb copy is restricted to in-frame clones and leaves out a portion. The sample has some 170,000 clones, roughly 89% seen once. From germline, CDR1 is SEHNR and CDR2 FQNEAQ (reference sequence). The CDR3 runs 12 residues. V lost 1 base, J lost 4 bases, and 4 bases lay in between. The study's findings and limits: The listing of 150 to 200 TCR beta chains classed them as cytomegalovirus-associated.

The sample consisted of PBMCs. The rearrangement links TRBV7-9 to TRBJ2-5; no firm D call. The TCR was taken from a woman aged 25-40 years in good health and CMV-seronegative. CDR3: CASSLVRETQYF. The CDR3 DNA is TGTGCCAGCAGCTTAGTGAGAGAGACCCAGTACTTC. Variable domain in full (rest from reference TRBV7-9 and TRBJ2-5): DTGVSQNPRHKITKRGQNVTFRCDPISEHNRLYWYRQTLGQGPEFLTYFQNEAQLEKSRLLSDRFSAERPKGSFSTLEIQRTEQGDSAMYLCASSLVRETQYFGPGTRLLVL.